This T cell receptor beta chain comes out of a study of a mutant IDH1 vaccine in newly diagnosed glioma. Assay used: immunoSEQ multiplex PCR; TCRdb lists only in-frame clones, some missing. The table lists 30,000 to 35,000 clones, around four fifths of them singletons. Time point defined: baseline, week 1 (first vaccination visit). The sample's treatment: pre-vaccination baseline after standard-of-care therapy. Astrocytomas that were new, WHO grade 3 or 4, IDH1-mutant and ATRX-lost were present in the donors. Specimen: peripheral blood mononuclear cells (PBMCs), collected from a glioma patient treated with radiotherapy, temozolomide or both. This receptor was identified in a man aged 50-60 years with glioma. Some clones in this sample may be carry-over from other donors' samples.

The DNA for the CDR3 is TGTGCCAGCTCACCGAGTTACCCTTCCTACGAGCAGTACTTC. It specifies CASSPSYPSYEQYF. The chain is built from TRBV18 and TRBJ2-7; no clear D. V dropped 3 bases and J dropped 1 base, with 10 bases sitting between them. The CDR3 totals 14 residues. Germline CDR1 KGHSH, CDR2 LQKENI.